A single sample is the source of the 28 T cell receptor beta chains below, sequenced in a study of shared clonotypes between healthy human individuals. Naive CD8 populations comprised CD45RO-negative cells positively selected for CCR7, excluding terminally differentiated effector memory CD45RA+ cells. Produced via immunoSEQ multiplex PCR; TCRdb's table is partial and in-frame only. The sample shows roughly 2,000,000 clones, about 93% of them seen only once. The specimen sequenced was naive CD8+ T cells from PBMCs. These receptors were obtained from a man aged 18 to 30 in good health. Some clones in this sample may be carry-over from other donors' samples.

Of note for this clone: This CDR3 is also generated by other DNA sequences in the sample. The CDR3 loop reads CASSLELAVGNEQFF. CDR3 in DNA: TGTGCCAGCAGCTTAGAACTAGCGGTAGGCAATGAGCAGTTCTTC. The chain links TRBV11-2 to TRBJ2-1; TRBD2 matches 8 bases. Germline V gene lookup returns CDR1 SGHAT and CDR2 FQNNGV. The CDR3 is 15 residues long. V was clipped by 0 bases and J by 6 bases; unmatched bases: 4.

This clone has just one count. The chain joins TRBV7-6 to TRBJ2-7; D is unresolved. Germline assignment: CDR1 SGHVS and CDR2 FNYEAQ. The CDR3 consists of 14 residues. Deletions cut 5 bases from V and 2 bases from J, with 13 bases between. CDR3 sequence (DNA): TGTGCCAGCAGCCCTCGAGACACCCCCTACGAGCAGTACTTC. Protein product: CASSPRDTPYEQYF.

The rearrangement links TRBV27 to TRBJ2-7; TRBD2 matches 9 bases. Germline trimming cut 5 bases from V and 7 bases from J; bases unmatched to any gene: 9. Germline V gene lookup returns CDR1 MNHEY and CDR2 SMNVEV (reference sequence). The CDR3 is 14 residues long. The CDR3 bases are TGTGCCAGCAGTCCAGGACTAGCGTCTGGGGAGCAGTACTTC. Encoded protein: CASSPGLASGEQYF.

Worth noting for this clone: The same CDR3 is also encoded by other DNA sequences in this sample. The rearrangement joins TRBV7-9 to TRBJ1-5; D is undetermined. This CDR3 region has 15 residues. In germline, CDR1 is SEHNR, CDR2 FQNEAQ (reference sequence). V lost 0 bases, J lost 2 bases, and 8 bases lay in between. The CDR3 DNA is TGTGCCAGCAGCTTAGCGGGTTTAGGCAATCAGCCCCAGCATTTT. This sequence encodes CASSLAGLGNQPQHF. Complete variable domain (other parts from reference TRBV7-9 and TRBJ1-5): DTGVSQNPRHKITKRGQNVTFRCDPISEHNRLYWYRQTLGQGPEFLTYFQNEAQLEKSRLLSDRFSAERPKGSFSTLEIQRTEQGDSAMYLCASSLAGLGNQPQHFGDGTRLSIL.

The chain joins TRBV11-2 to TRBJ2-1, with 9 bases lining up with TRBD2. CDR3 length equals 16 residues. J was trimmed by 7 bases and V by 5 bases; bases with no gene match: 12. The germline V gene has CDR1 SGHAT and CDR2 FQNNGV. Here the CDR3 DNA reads TGTGCCAGCAGCCCTAGTCCCCGGACTAGCGTAAATGAGCAGTTCTTC. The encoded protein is CASSPSPRTSVNEQFF.

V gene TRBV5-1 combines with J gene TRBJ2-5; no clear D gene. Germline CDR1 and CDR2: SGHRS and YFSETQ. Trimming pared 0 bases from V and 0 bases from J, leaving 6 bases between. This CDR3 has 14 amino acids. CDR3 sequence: CASSLVGYQETQYF. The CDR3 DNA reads TGCGCCAGCAGCTTGGTGGGGTACCAAGAGACCCAGTACTTC.

The DNA for the CDR3 is TGTGCCAGCAGCCAAGATCAGCCCCAGCATTTT. It codes for CASSQDQPQHF. The rearrangement uses TRBV28 and TRBJ1-5; D remains ambiguous. Trimming left V 6 bases short and J 5 bases short, with 5 bases between. CDR1 MDHEN and CDR2 SYDVKM come from the germline V gene. The CDR3 extends over 11 amino acids.

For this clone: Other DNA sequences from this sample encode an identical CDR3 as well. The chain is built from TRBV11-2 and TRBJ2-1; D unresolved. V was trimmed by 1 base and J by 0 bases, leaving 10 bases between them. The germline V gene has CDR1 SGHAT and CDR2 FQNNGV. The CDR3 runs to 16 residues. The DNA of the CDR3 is TGTGCCAGCAGCTTAGGAGTAGTCAGCTCCTACAATGAGCAGTTCTTC. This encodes CASSLGVVSSYNEQFF.

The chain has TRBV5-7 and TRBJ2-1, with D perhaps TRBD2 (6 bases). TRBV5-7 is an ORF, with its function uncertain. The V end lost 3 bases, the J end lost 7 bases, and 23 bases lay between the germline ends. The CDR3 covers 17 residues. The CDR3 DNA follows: TGTGCCAGCAGCTCCCCCCCCGGGACTCGAAAGGGGAATGAGCAGTTCTTC. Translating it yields CASSSPPGTRKGNEQFF.

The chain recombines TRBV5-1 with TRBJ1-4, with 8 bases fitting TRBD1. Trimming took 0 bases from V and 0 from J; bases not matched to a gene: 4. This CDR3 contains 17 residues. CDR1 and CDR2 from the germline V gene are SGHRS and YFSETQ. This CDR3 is CASSLDRRGPTNEKLFF. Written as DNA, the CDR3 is TGCGCCAGCAGCTTGGATCGCAGGGGGCCAACTAATGAAAAACTGTTTTTT.

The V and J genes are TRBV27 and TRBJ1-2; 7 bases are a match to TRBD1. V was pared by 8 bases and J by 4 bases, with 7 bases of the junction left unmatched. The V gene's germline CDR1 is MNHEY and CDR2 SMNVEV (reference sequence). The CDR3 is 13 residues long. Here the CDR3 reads CASGGQPSYGYTF. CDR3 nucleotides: TGTGCCAGCGGGGGACAGCCCTCCTATGGCTACACCTTC.

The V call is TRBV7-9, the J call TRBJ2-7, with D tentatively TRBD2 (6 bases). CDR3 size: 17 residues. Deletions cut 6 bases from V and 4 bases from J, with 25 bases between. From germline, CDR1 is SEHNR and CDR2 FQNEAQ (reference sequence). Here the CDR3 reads CASRLPGEPGVGYEQYF. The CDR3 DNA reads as TGTGCCAGCAGACTGCCGGGGGAACCGGGGGTGGGGTACGAGCAGTACTTC.

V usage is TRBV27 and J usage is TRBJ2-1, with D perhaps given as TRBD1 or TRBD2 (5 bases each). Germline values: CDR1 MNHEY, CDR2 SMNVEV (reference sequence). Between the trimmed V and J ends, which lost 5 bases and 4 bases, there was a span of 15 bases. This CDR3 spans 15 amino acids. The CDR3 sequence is CASSPRDLKYNEQFF. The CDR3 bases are TGTGCCAGCAGTCCCCGGGACCTCAAATACAATGAGCAGTTCTTC.

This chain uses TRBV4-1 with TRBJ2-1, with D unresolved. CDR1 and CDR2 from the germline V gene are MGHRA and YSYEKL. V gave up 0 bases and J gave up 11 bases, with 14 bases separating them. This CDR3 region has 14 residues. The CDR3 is CASSQDLRPEQQFF. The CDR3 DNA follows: TGCGCCAGCAGCCAAGATCTCCGTCCGGAACAGCAGTTCTTC.

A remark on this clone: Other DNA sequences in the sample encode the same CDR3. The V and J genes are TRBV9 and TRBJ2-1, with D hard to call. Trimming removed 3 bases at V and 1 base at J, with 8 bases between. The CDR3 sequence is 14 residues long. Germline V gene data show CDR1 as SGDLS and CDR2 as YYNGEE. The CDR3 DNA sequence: TGTGCCAGCAGCGCACCTGATTCCTACAATGAGCAGTTCTTC. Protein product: CASSAPDSYNEQFF.

CDR3 coding DNA: TGTGCCAGCAGTTCCCGCGGGACTCTAGACAATGAGCAGTTCTTC. Translation gives CASSSRGTLDNEQFF. This rearrangement joins TRBV27 to TRBJ2-1; tentatively, D is TRBD2 (6 bases). The CDR3 is 15 residues long. V was trimmed by 4 bases and J by 5 bases, leaving 15 bases between them. The germline gives CDR1 MNHEY, CDR2 SMNVEV (reference sequence).

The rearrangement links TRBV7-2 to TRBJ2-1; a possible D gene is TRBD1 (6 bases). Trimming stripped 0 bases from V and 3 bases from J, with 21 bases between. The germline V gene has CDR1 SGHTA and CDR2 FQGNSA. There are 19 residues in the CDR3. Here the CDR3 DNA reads TGTGCCAGCAGCTTAGCAGCATATTTCGAGGGGACAATCTACAATGAGCAGTTCTTC. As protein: CASSLAAYFEGTIYNEQFF.

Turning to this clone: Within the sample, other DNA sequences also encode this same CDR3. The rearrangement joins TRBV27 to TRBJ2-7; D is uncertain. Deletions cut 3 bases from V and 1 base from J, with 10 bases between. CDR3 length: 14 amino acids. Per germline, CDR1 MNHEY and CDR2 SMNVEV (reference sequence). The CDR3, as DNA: TGTGCCAGCAGTTTGCTCGGACCTTCCTACGAGCAGTACTTC. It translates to CASSLLGPSYEQYF.

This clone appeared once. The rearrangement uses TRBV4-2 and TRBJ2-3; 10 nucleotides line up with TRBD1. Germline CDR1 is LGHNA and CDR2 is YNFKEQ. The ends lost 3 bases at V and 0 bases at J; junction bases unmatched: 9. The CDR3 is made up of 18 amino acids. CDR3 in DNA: TGTGCCAGCAGCCACCAAACTCGACAGGGGGCTAGCACAGATACGCAGTATTTT. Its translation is CASSHQTRQGASTDTQYF.

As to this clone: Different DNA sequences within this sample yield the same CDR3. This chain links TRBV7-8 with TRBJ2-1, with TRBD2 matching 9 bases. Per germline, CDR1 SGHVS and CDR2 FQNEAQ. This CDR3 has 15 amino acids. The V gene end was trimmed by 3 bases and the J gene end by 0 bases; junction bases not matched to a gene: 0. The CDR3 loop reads CASSFSGSSYNEQFF. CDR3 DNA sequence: TGTGCCAGCAGCTTTAGCGGGAGCTCCTACAATGAGCAGTTCTTC.

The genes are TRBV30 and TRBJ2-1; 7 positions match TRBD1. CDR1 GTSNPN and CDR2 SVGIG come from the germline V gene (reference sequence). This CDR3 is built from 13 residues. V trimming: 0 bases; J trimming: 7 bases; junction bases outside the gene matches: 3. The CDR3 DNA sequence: TGTGCCTGGAGTGTGACAGGGTGGAATGAGCAGTTCTTC. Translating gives CAWSVTGWNEQFF.

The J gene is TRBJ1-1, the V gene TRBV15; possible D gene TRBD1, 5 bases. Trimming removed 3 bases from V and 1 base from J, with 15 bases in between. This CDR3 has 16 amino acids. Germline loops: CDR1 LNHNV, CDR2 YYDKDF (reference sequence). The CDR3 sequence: CATSRGAGTGNTEAFF. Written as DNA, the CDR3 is TGTGCCACCAGCAGGGGAGCGGGGACGGGGAACACTGAAGCTTTCTTT.

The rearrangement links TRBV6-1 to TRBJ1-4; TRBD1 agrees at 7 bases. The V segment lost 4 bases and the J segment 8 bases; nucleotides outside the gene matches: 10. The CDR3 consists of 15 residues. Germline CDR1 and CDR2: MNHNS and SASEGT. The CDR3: CASSAYRGRGEKLFF. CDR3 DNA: TGTGCCAGCAGTGCCTACAGGGGAAGGGGAGAAAAACTGTTTTTT.

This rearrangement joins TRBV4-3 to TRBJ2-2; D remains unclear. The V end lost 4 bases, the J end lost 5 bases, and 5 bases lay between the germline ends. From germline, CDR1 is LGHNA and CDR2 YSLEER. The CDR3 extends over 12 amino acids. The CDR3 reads CASSRRTGELFF. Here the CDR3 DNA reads TGCGCCAGCAGCCGAAGGACCGGGGAGCTGTTTTTT.

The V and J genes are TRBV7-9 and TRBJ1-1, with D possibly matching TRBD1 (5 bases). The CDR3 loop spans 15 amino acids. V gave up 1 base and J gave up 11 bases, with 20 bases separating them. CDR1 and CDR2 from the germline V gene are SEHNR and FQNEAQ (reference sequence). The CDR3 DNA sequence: TGTGCCAGCAGCTTAGGGGAACAGGAGTTTACTGGCGCTTTCTTT. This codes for CASSLGEQEFTGAFF.

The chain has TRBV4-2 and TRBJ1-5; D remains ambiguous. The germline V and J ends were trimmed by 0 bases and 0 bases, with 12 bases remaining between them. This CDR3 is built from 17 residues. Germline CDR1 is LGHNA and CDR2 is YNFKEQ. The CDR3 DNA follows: TGTGCCAGCAGCCAAGATTGGCCAGACCTTAGCAATCAGCCCCAGCATTTT. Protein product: CASSQDWPDLSNQPQHF.

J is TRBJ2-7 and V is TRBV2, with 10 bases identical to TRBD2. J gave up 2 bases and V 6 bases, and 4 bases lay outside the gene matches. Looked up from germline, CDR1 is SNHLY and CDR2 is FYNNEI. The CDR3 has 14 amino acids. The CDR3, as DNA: TGTGCCAGCAGAGAAACTAGCGGGACCTACGAGCAGTACTTC. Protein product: CASRETSGTYEQYF.

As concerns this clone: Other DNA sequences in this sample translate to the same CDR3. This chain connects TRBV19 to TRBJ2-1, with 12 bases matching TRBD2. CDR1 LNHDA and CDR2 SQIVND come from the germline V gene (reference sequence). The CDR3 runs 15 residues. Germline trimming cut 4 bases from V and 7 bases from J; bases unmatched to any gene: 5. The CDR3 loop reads CASSTTSGSGNEQFF. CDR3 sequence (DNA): TGTGCCAGTAGTACGACTAGCGGGAGTGGAAATGAGCAGTTCTTC. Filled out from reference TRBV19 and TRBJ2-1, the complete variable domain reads DGGITQSPKYLFRKEGQNVTLSCEQNLNHDAMYWYRQDPGQGLRLIYYSQIVNDFQKGDIAEGYSVSREKKESFPLTVTSAQKNPTAFYLCASSTTSGSGNEQFFGPGTRLTVL.